This T cell receptor (beta chain) appears in the sequencing data of a study of blood T cell repertoires in COVID-19. Study summary: The analysed material was cDNA or gDNA that came from T cells, B-cell-depleted T cells, or PBMCs.

Study processing details: Researchers report that nucleated cell counts were estimated from reference gene primer amplification. Sequenced by immunoSEQ multiplex PCR; TCRdb stores in-frame clones only, minus some. D and trimming come from the DNA, and the V and J calls and clone size come from that table. The sample records 65,000 to 90,000 clones, 82% being singletons. The CDR3 loop spans 15 amino acids. Germline CDR1 and CDR2: MNHNS and SASEGT. The ends were cut back, 2 bases at V and 6 bases at J, with 14 bases in the middle. Input material: peripheral blood. The gene calls are TRBV6-1 and TRBJ2-4; a possible D gene is TRBD1 (6 bases). This clonotype was sampled from a woman aged 55-70 years with acute or convalescent COVID-19. In DNA form, the CDR3 reads TGTGCCAGCAGTGAACTCCCCTTGGACAGAAACATTCAGTACTTC. Protein product: CASSELPLDRNIQYF.